These 8 T cell receptor beta chains were sequenced from one sample in a study of blood T cell repertoires in COVID-19. Profiling relied on immunoSEQ multiplex PCR, and the TCRdb table lists in-frame clones only, not all of them. Of under 250,000 clones detected, around 80% appear once; the ten largest clones hold 4.5% to 7%. The sequencing input was peripheral blood. The receptors here all came from an older woman with acute or convalescent COVID-19.

The V call is TRBV28, the J call TRBJ1-1; D is ambiguous. The CDR3 is made up of 15 amino acids. V dropped 5 bases and J dropped 0 bases, with 13 bases sitting between them. The germline gives CDR1 MDHEN, CDR2 SYDVKM. The DNA of the CDR3 is TGTGCCAGCAGTCTCGAGCGTAGTCTGAACACTGAAGCTTTCTTT. Its protein is CASSLERSLNTEAFF.

This chain connects TRBV28 to TRBJ2-1, with D maybe TRBD2 (6 bases). The CDR3 is made up of 14 amino acids. Looked up from germline, CDR1 is MDHEN and CDR2 is SYDVKM. Trimming shortened V by 6 bases and J by 4 bases, and 13 bases separated the two germline ends. CDR3 sequence reads: CASRSGLRYNEQFF. Here the CDR3 DNA reads TGTGCCAGCAGGTCGGGACTCAGATACAATGAGCAGTTCTTC.

This clone was seen a single time. This rearrangement joins TRBV28 to TRBJ2-1; 10 bases align to TRBD2. Germline V gene data show CDR1 as MDHEN and CDR2 as SYDVKM. V gave up 6 bases and J gave up 14 bases; unmatched junction bases: 7. This CDR3 spans 12 amino acids. CDR3 nucleotides: TGTGCCAGCAGCCCGGCCGGGACTAGCGAGTTCTTC. It translates to CASSPAGTSEFF.

This clone was detected only a few times. The chain links TRBV7-2 to TRBJ2-3, with 12 bases fitting TRBD2. Germline-derived CDR1 and CDR2 are SGHTA and FQGNSA. The CDR3 is 15 residues long. After removal of 4 bases from V and 6 bases from J, the junction contained 5 bases not matched to a gene. CDR3 sequence: CASSSATSGRDTQYF. CDR3 bases: TGTGCCAGCAGCTCGGCAACTAGCGGGAGGGATACGCAGTATTTT.

The chain recombines TRBV20-1 with TRBJ2-7; 7 positions match TRBD2. The germline V gene has CDR1 DFQATT and CDR2 SNEGSKA (reference sequence). The CDR3 length is 11 residues. Trimming cost V 2 bases and J 11 bases; bases outside gene matches: 6. CDR3 amino acids: CSARMGGMEYF. The CDR3 DNA reads as TGCAGTGCTAGAATGGGGGGGATGGAGTACTTC.

This rearrangement joins TRBV19 to TRBJ2-6, with 8 bases that match TRBD1. Germline-derived CDR1 and CDR2 are LNHDA and SQIVND (reference sequence). The CDR3 length is 18 residues. Trimming took 3 bases from V and 3 from J; bases not matched to a gene: 10. CDR3 coding DNA: TGTGCCAGTAGTATGGACGGACAGGGTTTGAGTGGGGCCAACGTCCTGACTTTC. Translating it yields CASSMDGQGLSGANVLTF.

This rearrangement joins TRBV5-1 to TRBJ2-7; 9 bases are shared with TRBD1. V was pared by 0 bases and J by 2 bases, with 9 bases of the junction left unmatched. Germline assignment: CDR1 SGHRS and CDR2 YFSETQ. The CDR3 sequence is 17 residues long. CDR3 bases: TGCGCCAGCAGCTTGGCCGTATCCGGACAGGGGACCTACGAGCAGTACTTC. This encodes CASSLAVSGQGTYEQYF.

V and J are TRBV7-2 and TRBJ2-7; tentative D call: TRBD1 (6 bases). Germline V lookup: CDR1 SGHTA, CDR2 FQGNSA. CDR3 length: 15 amino acids. V was trimmed by 4 bases and J by 1 base, leaving 14 bases between them. CDR3 sequence reads: CASSSSQGLSYEQYF. CDR3 DNA sequence: TGTGCCAGCAGCTCTTCTCAGGGGTTGTCCTACGAGCAGTACTTC.